This T cell receptor (beta chain) was recovered during a study of blood T cells in healthy people across ages. Study information: In model experiments, template switching was able to capture about one barcoded beta molecule for every two T cells that were present.

This clonotype has more than one count but fewer than ten. Alongside a J-beta primer mix, a sample-barcoded 5' primer served in a second PCR lasting roughly 7 to 12 cycles. TCRdb re-derived calls from the 5' RACE reads in MiXCR, one entry per CDR3 protein. The sample lists about 640,000 distinct CDR3 sequences; 58% were seen once. The V gene lost 0 bases and the J gene lost 5 bases, with 18 bases spanning the gap. The CDR3 is 17 residues long. The germline gives CDR1 SGHRS, CDR2 YFSETQ. Sample: blood. The chain is built from TRBV5-1 and TRBJ2-4, with D perhaps matching TRBD1 (5 bases). This clonotype was sampled from a man aged 55-75 years in good health. As DNA, the CDR3 is TGCGCCAGCAGCTTGGTGCCAGGGCATCGGAACGAAAACATTCAGTACTTC. Translated, it gives CASSLVPGHRNENIQYF.